Below, one T cell receptor beta chain is given with its context. Expressed TCRB transcripts were sequenced because the entire RNA isolate underwent reverse transcription. Method: immunoSEQ multiplex PCR; TCRdb's copy keeps in-frame clones and lacks some. Of more than 110,000 clones listed, 6% to 7.5% are singletons. The data belong to a study of beta chain features in type 1 diabetes. V was trimmed by 3 bases and J by 6 bases, leaving 6 bases between them. The CDR3 is 11 amino acids. Germline V gene lookup returns CDR1 PRHDT and CDR2 FYEKMQ (reference sequence). This chain uses TRBV13 with TRBJ2-7, with D uncertain. The sequence derives from a woman in her 30s in good health. Specimen: central memory CD4+ T cells from blood. CDR3 sequence (DNA): TGTGCCAGCAGCTTTGAGTCCGAGCAGTACTTC. Translated: CASSFESEQYF.